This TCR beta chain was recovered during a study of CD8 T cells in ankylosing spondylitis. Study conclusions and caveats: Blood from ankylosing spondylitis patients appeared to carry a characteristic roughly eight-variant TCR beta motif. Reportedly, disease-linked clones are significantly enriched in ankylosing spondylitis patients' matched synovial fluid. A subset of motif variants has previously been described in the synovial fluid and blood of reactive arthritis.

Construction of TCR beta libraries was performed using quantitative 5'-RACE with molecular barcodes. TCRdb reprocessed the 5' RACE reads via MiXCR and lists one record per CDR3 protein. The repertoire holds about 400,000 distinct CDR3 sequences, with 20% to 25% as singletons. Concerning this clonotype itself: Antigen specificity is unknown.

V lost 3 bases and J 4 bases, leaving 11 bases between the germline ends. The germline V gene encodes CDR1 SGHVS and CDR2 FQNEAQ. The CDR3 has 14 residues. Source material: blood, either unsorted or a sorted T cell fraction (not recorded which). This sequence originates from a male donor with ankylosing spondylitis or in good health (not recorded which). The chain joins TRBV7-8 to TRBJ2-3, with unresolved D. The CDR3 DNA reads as TGTGCCAGCAGCTTGATCGGGCTCGCAGATACGCAGTATTTT. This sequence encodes CASSLIGLADTQYF.